This T cell receptor (beta chain) originates from a study of T-cell memory formation after mild COVID-19. TCRdb used MiXCR to reprocess the 5' RACE reads, holding one entry per CDR3 protein. The sample lists roughly 600,000 distinct CDR3 sequences, more than 15% seen once, with more than 10% in the top ten. This clonotype was observed a handful of times. The CDR3 is 15 amino acids. The germline V gene encodes CDR1 MNHEY and CDR2 SVGEGT. Trimming left V 2 bases short and J 2 bases short, with 7 bases between. This chain connects TRBV6-2 or TRBV6-3 to TRBJ1-6; perhaps TRBD1 as D (5 bases). This sequence originates from an adult woman who had mild COVID-19 (a few samples of this study predate the infection). Cell type and time point are not known. The material sequenced was PBMCs or a T cell subset sorted from them (not recorded which). The CDR3 region has the DNA TGTGCCAGCAGTTACATGGGGGCCTATAATTCACCCCTCCACTTT. Protein product: CASSYMGAYNSPLHF.